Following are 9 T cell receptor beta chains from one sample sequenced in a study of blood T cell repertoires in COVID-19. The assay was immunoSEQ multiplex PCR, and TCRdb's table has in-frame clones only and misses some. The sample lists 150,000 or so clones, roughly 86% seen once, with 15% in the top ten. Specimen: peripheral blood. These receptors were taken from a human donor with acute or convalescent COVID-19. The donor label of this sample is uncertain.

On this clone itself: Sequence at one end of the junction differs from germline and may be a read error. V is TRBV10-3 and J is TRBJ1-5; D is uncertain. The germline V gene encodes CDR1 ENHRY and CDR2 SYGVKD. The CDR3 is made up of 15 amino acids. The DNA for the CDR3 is TGTGCCATCAGTGAGTCGCTTGGTAGCGATCAGCCCCAGCATTTT. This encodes CAISESLGSDQPQHF.

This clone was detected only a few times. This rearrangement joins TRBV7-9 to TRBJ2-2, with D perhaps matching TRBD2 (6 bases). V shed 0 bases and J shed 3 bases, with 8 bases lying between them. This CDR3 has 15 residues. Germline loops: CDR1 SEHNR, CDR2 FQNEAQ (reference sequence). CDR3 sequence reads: CASSLATGDTGELFF. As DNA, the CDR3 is TGTGCCAGCAGCTTAGCAACGGGGGACACCGGGGAGCTGTTTTTT. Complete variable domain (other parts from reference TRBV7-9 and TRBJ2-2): DTGVSQNPRHKITKRGQNVTFRCDPISEHNRLYWYRQTLGQGPEFLTYFQNEAQLEKSRLLSDRFSAERPKGSFSTLEIQRTEQGDSAMYLCASSLATGDTGELFFGEGSRLTVL.

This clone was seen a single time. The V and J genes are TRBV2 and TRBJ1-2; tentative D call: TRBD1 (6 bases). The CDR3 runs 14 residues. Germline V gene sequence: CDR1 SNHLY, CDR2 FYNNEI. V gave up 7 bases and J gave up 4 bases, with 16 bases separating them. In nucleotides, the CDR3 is TGTGCCAGCATCGCGTGGGGGCGGTCCTATGGCTACACCTTC. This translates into CASIAWGRSYGYTF.

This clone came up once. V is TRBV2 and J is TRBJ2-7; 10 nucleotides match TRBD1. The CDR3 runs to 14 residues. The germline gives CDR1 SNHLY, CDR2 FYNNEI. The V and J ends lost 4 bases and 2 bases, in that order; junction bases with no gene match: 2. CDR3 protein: CASSGGTGAYEQYF. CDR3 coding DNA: TGTGCCAGCAGTGGGGGGACAGGGGCCTACGAGCAGTACTTC.

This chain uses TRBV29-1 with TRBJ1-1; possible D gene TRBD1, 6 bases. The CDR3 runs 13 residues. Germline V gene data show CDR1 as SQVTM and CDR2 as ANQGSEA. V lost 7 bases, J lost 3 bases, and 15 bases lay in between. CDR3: CSGSQQGDTEAFF. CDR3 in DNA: TGCAGCGGGAGTCAACAGGGCGACACTGAAGCTTTCTTT.

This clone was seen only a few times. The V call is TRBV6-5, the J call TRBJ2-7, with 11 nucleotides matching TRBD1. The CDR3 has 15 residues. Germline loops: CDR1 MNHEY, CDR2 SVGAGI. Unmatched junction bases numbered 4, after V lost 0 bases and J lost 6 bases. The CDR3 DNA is TGTGCCAGCAGTTACTCTAGGACAGGGGGCCTCGAGCAGTACTTC. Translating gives CASSYSRTGGLEQYF.

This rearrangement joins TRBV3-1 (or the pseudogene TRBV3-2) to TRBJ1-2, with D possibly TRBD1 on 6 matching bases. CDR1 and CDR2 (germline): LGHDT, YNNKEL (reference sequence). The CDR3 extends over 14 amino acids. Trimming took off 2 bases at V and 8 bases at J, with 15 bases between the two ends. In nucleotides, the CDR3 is TGTGCCAGCAGCCAACAGAACAGGGTGCGGGGCTACACCTTC. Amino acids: CASSQQNRVRGYTF.

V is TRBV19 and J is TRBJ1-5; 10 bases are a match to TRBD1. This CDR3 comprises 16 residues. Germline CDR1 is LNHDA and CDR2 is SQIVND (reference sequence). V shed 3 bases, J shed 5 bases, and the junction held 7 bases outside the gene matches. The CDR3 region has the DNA TGTGCCAGTAGTATTTGGGACAGGGGAAAGTATCAGCCCCAGCATTTT. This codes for CASSIWDRGKYQPQHF.

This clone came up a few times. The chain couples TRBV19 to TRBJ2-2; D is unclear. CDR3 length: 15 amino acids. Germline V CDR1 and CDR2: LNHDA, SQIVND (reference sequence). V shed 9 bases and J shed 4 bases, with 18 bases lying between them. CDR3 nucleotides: TGTGCCAGCCGCCCGCGAGTGGGCCTCACCGGGGAGCTGTTTTTT. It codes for CASRPRVGLTGELFF.